This TCR beta chain was profiled in a study of T cells after yellow fever vaccination (dated by TCRdb to the late 2010s). The study in broad terms: Libraries from fractions with low cell numbers were prepared with the SMART-Seq v4 Ultra Low Input RNA kit. Bulk PBMC replicates and cell subsets were isolated from blood drawn at multiple timepoints before and after both primary and secondary immunization. Two healthy male donors, one aged 18 to 30 and one aged 30 to 40 years, made up the cohort. To track T-cell clones before and after primary and booster YFV17D yellow fever vaccination, bulk TCR alpha and beta repertoires were sequenced longitudinally.

General conclusions and limits of the study: Because only a couple of donors were included in the study, the extent to which the findings can be generalized is limited. The secondary T-cell response was found to be weaker but faster than the primary response, with a peak reached on day 5 rather than on day 15. A small fraction of clonotypes showed up in both the CD4 and CD8 compartments, probably as a result of convergent recombination. Computational filtering was needed because FACS-sorted repertoires could contain abundant contaminating clonotypes from the bulk population. After the booster, most of the clones that had expanded following primary vaccination were detected again (96% of CD4 and 85% to 90% of CD8), which suggests that memory was broadly maintained.

Interpreted using the paper, the treatment or condition label stands for: live attenuated yellow fever vaccine strain. Two biological replicates of bulk PBMCs were collected at each blood-draw timepoint. PBMCs were isolated from peripheral blood using a standard Ficoll-Paque protocol. TriZol was used to extract RNA from bulk PBMCs, CD4 and CD8 fractions, and dextramer-positive and dextramer-negative fractions. As concerns this clonotype: Its antigen remains undetermined. Base qualities are not recorded, but no much larger clone differs from it by a single base.

The CDR3 measures 13 amino acids from cysteine to phenylalanine. Solely the CDR3 DNA is kept, with 39 bases framed from the first base. Deletion took 2 bases off V and 7 bases off J, with a span of 9 bases between the germline ends. Looking up the germline V gene yields CDR1 SGHDN and CDR2 FVKESK. Synthesis of TCR cDNA relied on 5'RACE template switching, a step that introduced a universal primer site along with unique molecular identifiers. cDNA synthesis was primed from both the TCR alpha and TCR beta constant segments. Libraries were amplified in two PCR steps, with sample barcodes and sequencing adapters added in the second step. Libraries were sequenced on Illumina HiSeq 2500 (2x100 bp) or NovaSeq (2x150 bp). The authors processed their data as follows. Reads were demultiplexed and collapsed into UMI consensus sequences with MIGEC, and V(D)J alignment was performed with MiXCR. Vaccine-responding clonotypes were identified with edgeR using replicate PBMC samples, with FDR below 0.01 and a log2 fold change above 5 up to day 15 being required. Bulk clonotypes were assigned CD4 or CD8 identity according to which sequenced CD4 or CD8 repertoire held them at higher abundance. TCRdb trimmed public reads at Q25 via fastp, called clones via MiXCR and kept in-frame beta chains. Each CDR3 protein gets just one entry, which takes the most common genes and DNA from the rows behind it. For this entry, the V and J calls and clone size follow TCRdb and not the study's own pipeline. This sample lists just under 600,000 distinct CDR3 sequences; less than 15% were detected once. About an eighth of the sample is taken by the ten largest.

The TCR was taken from a man aged 25-45 years who received the YFV17D yellow fever vaccine. The sequence is built from TRBV14 and TRBJ2-1; possibly the D gene is TRBD1, per 6 matching bases. The specimen comprised PBMCs, sampled on the day of the yellow fever booster vaccination. The CDR3: CASSQFRGNEQFF. In nucleotides, the sequence is TGTGCCAGCAGCCAATTTAGGGGGAATGAGCAGTTCTTC.